This T cell receptor beta chain was observed in a study of blood T cell repertoires in COVID-19. The CDR3 covers 14 residues. V dropped 4 bases and J dropped 4 bases, with 11 bases sitting between them. Germline V lookup: CDR1 MGHRA, CDR2 YSYEKL. This table comes from immunoSEQ multiplex PCR, and its TCRdb copy is limited to in-frame clones, with some not included. The sample shows tens of thousands of clones, around 85% of them seen only once. The sequence was obtained from a middle-aged man with acute or convalescent COVID-19. This sequence joins TRBV4-1 and TRBJ1-3, with D possibly being TRBD1 (5 bases). Sequencing was done on a sample of peripheral blood. The CDR3 bases are TGCGCCAGCAGCCCCCAGGGCGCCGGAAACACCATATATTTT. The encoded protein is CASSPQGAGNTIYF.